This passage covers 30 T cell receptor beta chains from one sample sequenced in a study of blood T cell repertoires in COVID-19. Repertoires were generated with immunoSEQ multiplex PCR, while TCRdb's copy carries only in-frame clones and drops some. The sample holds 140,000 to 150,000 clones; 87% are singletons and the top ten take roughly 12%. Sequencing was carried out using PBMCs or T cells enriched from blood (not recorded which). All receptors come from a man in his 60s who had recovered from COVID-19.

This chain connects TRBV6-5 to TRBJ1-4; D gene unclear. The CDR3 runs to 10 residues. Germline CDR1 and CDR2: MNHEY and SVGAGI. CDR3 in amino acids: CASRWEKLFF. The CDR3 coding sequence is TGTGCATCCCGGTGGGAAAAACTGTTTTTT.

V gene TRBV11-2 combines with J gene TRBJ2-7; TRBD1 agrees at 10 bases. J was trimmed by 3 bases and V by 5 bases; bases with no gene match: 10. The germline CDR1 and CDR2 sequences are SGHAT and FQNNGV. This CDR3 has 16 residues. CDR3 amino acids: CASSRSRDRGLYEQYF. Written as DNA, the CDR3 is TGTGCCAGCAGCCGTTCTCGGGACAGGGGACTCTACGAGCAGTACTTC. Supplemented by reference TRBV11-2 and TRBJ2-7, the full variable domain reads EAGVAQSPRYKIIEKRQSVAFWCNPISGHATLYWYQQILGQGPKLLIQFQNNGVVDDSQLPKDRFSAERLKGVDSTLKIQPAKLEDSAVYLCASSRSRDRGLYEQYFGPGTRLTVT.

This chain joins TRBV10-2 and TRBJ1-2; D gene ambiguous. The CDR3 is made up of 14 amino acids. Trimming removed 6 bases from V and 0 bases from J, with 11 bases in between. The V gene's germline CDR1 is WSHSY and CDR2 SAAADI. CDR3 coding DNA: TGCGCCAGCAGGTTAGCAAGCACTAACTATGGCTACACCTTC. Amino acids: CASRLASTNYGYTF.

CDR3 coding DNA: TGCGCCAGCAGCTCGCAAGGGGGGAACACCGGGGAGCTGTTTTTT. Residues: CASSSQGGNTGELFF. The rearrangement uses TRBV5-1 and TRBJ2-2; D may be TRBD1 (6 bases). The CDR3 loop spans 15 amino acids. Trimming left V 3 bases short and J 1 base short, with 10 bases between. Germline CDR1 and CDR2: SGHRS and YFSETQ.

The chain recombines TRBV9 with TRBJ1-1, with 10 bases fitting TRBD1. Germline trimming cut 1 base from V and 6 bases from J; bases unmatched to any gene: 3. CDR3 size: 14 residues. CDR1 is SGDLS, CDR2 YYNGEE, per germline. This CDR3 is CASSVLGQGSEAFF. The DNA of the CDR3 is TGTGCCAGCAGCGTATTGGGACAGGGGTCTGAAGCTTTCTTT.

This chain uses TRBV13 with TRBJ2-5; maybe TRBD2 (5 bases). V dropped 0 bases and J dropped 7 bases, with 12 bases sitting between them. The germline gives CDR1 PRHDT, CDR2 FYEKMQ (reference sequence). The CDR3 covers 14 residues. The CDR3 DNA sequence: TGTGCCAGCAGCTTAGGCGCGGAGGTTGCGACCCAGTACTTC. Protein: CASSLGAEVATQYF.

The chain carries TRBV19 and TRBJ2-2; the match to TRBD2 covers 12 bases. V shed 7 bases and J 6 bases; nucleotides not matched to a gene: 9. The CDR3 consists of 16 residues. Looked up from germline, CDR1 is LNHDA and CDR2 is SQIVND (reference sequence). CDR3: CASTNPGLAGAGELFF. The CDR3 DNA reads TGTGCCAGTACCAATCCGGGACTAGCGGGCGCCGGGGAGCTGTTTTTT.

The chain joins TRBV27 to TRBJ1-6, with D uncertain. The V and J ends lost 2 bases and 5 bases respectively, with 10 bases between them. The CDR3 loop spans 15 amino acids. Germline-derived CDR1 and CDR2 are MNHEY and SMNVEV (reference sequence). The CDR3, as DNA: TGTGCCAGCAGTTTAGGGCCAGCAAATAATTCACCCCTCCACTTT. Its translation: CASSLGPANNSPLHF.

The chain is built from TRBV6-5 and TRBJ1-1; 7 nucleotides match TRBD1. The CDR3 is 14 amino acids. Germline CDR1 is MNHEY and CDR2 is SVGAGI. After removal of 6 bases from V and 7 bases from J, the junction contained 11 bases not matched to a gene. CDR3 residues: CASSKRGQTREAFF. The CDR3 nucleotides read TGTGCCAGCAGCAAGAGGGGACAGACCCGTGAAGCTTTCTTT.

The chain employs TRBV27 and TRBJ2-7; weak D call: TRBD1 (6 bases). The germline V gene encodes CDR1 MNHEY and CDR2 SMNVEV (reference sequence). V was pared by 5 bases and J by 5 bases, with 16 bases between. The CDR3 has 14 amino acids. The CDR3 DNA is TGTGCCAGCAGTACCCTGACAGGTTGGGACGAGCAGTACTTC. This encodes CASSTLTGWDEQYF.

The rearrangement joins TRBV18 to TRBJ2-2, with TRBD2 matching over 8 bases. The CDR3 extends over 16 amino acids. The V segment lost 6 bases and the J segment 1 base; nucleotides outside the gene matches: 7. Germline V CDR1 and CDR2: KGHSH, LQKENI. Here the CDR3 DNA reads TGTGCCAGCTCCGCCGGCCTAGCGGGGAACACCGGGGAGCTGTTTTTT. It encodes CASSAGLAGNTGELFF.

The chain uses TRBV18 and TRBJ2-2; D is unresolved. From germline, CDR1 is KGHSH and CDR2 LQKENI. The germline V and J ends were trimmed by 5 bases and 6 bases, with 10 bases remaining between them. The CDR3 covers 13 residues. The CDR3 region has the DNA TGTGCCAGCTCATTCAACCTAGCCGGGGAGCTGTTTTTT. Amino acid sequence: CASSFNLAGELFF.

The chain combines TRBV10-3 with TRBJ1-1; D might be TRBD1 (5 bases). CDR3 length: 12 residues. The V end lost 4 bases, the J end lost 6 bases, and 9 bases lay between the germline ends. Germline V gene sequence: CDR1 ENHRY, CDR2 SYGVKD. The CDR3 is CAISVRQSEAFF. The CDR3 nucleotides are TGTGCCATCAGTGTTAGACAGTCTGAAGCTTTCTTT.

The genes are TRBV27 and TRBJ1-1; tentatively, D is TRBD1 (6 bases). This CDR3 comprises 14 residues. Germline V gene data show CDR1 as MNHEY and CDR2 as SMNVEV (reference sequence). Deletions cut 4 bases from V and 6 bases from J, with 15 bases between. CDR3 sequence reads: CASSSIQGKAEAFF. The CDR3 bases are TGTGCCAGCAGTTCCATACAGGGAAAAGCTGAAGCTTTCTTT.

This clone was counted a few times. The chain recombines TRBV24-1 with TRBJ1-5, with 9 bases lining up with TRBD1. Germline CDR1 reads KGHDR; CDR2 reads SFDVKD. CDR3 size: 15 residues. V gave up 4 bases and J gave up 4 bases; unmatched junction bases: 4. The CDR3 DNA reads TGTGCCACCAGTGAAGGGACAGGGAGTAATCAGCCCCAGCATTTT. As protein: CATSEGTGSNQPQHF.

This chain uses TRBV15 with TRBJ2-7, with TRBD1 identical over 7 bases. The CDR3 contains 15 residues. Trimming at V came to 3 bases and at J to 7 bases, leaving 12 bases not matched to a gene. CDR1 and CDR2 (germline): LNHNV, YYDKDF (reference sequence). CDR3 amino acids: CATSSAWTGLLEQYF. The CDR3 DNA sequence: TGTGCCACCAGCAGCGCGTGGACAGGACTTTTGGAGCAGTACTTC.

The V gene is TRBV2, the J gene TRBJ2-1, with 8 bases that match TRBD2. The CDR3 covers 16 residues. Germline loops: CDR1 SNHLY, CDR2 FYNNEI. The J segment lost 8 bases and the V segment lost 1 base, leaving 10 bases of the junction unmatched. The CDR3 spells CASSEGRAGGGHEQFF. CDR3 bases: TGTGCCAGCAGTGAAGGACGTGCGGGAGGCGGCCATGAGCAGTTCTTC.

This CDR3 reads CAIRAAGGPGDNEQFF. The CDR3 DNA reads as TGTGCCATCAGGGCAGCGGGGGGCCCCGGGGACAATGAGCAGTTCTTC. The chain combines TRBV10-3 with TRBJ2-1; TRBD2 agrees at 9 bases. Germline V lookup: CDR1 ENHRY, CDR2 SYGVKD. The CDR3 consists of 16 residues. Trimming at V came to 6 bases and at J to 5 bases, leaving 11 bases not matched to a gene.

This chain joins TRBV20-1 and TRBJ2-7; 8 positions match TRBD1. CDR1 and CDR2 (germline): DFQATT, SNEGSKA (reference sequence). The length of the CDR3 is 14 residues. Germline trimming cut 3 bases from V and 3 bases from J; bases unmatched to any gene: 7. The CDR3, as DNA: TGCAGTGCTAGTAGGCAGGGGGCTATCTACGAGCAGTACTTC. This encodes CSASRQGAIYEQYF.

The V gene is TRBV5-4, the J gene TRBJ1-2; 10 bases map to TRBD1. The CDR3 length is 14 residues. The germline V gene encodes CDR1 SGHNT and CDR2 YYREEE (reference sequence). After removal of 6 bases from V and 4 bases from J, the junction contained 6 bases not matched to a gene. Here the CDR3 reads CASKSGDRGYGYTF. The CDR3 region has the DNA TGTGCCAGCAAGTCAGGGGACAGGGGCTATGGCTACACCTTC.

This chain links TRBV30 with TRBJ1-6; D is perhaps TRBD1 (5 bases). Trimming shortened V by 4 bases and J by 7 bases, and 11 bases separated the two germline ends. This CDR3 is 13 amino acids long. Germline CDR1 reads GTSNPN; CDR2 reads SVGIG (reference sequence). The CDR3 region is CAWTGQGNSPLHF. CDR3 sequence (DNA): TGTGCCTGGACCGGGCAGGGAAATTCACCCCTCCACTTT.

The chain links TRBV30 to TRBJ2-7; TRBD1 might be the D (5 bases). Germline V lookup: CDR1 GTSNPN, CDR2 SVGIG (reference sequence). The CDR3 length is 11 residues. The V end lost 2 bases, the J end lost 4 bases, and 6 bases lay between the germline ends. CDR3 sequence (DNA): TGTGCCTGGAGTCACAGGTACGAGCAGTACTTC. It yields the protein CAWSHRYEQYF.

This clone has more than one count but fewer than ten. V is TRBV2 and J is TRBJ1-6, with 9 bases aligning to TRBD1. The CDR3 is 20 residues long. The V gene end was trimmed by 2 bases and the J gene end by 0 bases; junction bases not matched to a gene: 11. The germline gives CDR1 SNHLY, CDR2 FYNNEI. CDR3 nucleotides: TGTGCCAGCAGTGAACCAATAGGACAGGGGAAGAGCTCCTATAATTCACCCCTCCACTTT. It specifies CASSEPIGQGKSSYNSPLHF.

V is TRBV28 and J is TRBJ2-7, with TRBD1 as a possible D gene (5 bases). The CDR3 has 13 amino acids. CDR1 and CDR2 (germline): MDHEN, SYDVKM. V lost 7 bases to trimming and J lost 4 bases, with 14 bases between them. The CDR3 loop reads CASKGALVYEQYF. The CDR3 DNA reads TGTGCCAGCAAAGGGGCCTTAGTATACGAGCAGTACTTC.

V gene TRBV11-2 combines with J gene TRBJ2-7, with 7 bases fitting TRBD2. Per the germline V gene, CDR1 is SGHAT and CDR2 is FQNNGV. Germline trimming cut 1 base from V and 2 bases from J; bases unmatched to any gene: 2. There are 14 residues in the CDR3. CDR3: CASSLGEGPYEQYF. CDR3 in DNA: TGTGCCAGCAGCTTAGGGGAGGGTCCCTACGAGCAGTACTTC.

The chain couples TRBV5-1 to TRBJ1-4, with 7 nucleotides matching TRBD1. The CDR3 spans 15 residues. J gave up 3 bases and V 4 bases, and 6 bases lay outside the gene matches. The germline CDR1 and CDR2 sequences are SGHRS and YFSETQ. The CDR3 DNA sequence: TGCGCCAGCAGCAATACAGGGGCCCCTAATGAAAAACTGTTTTTT. It is translated as CASSNTGAPNEKLFF.

In this sample, this clone turned up once. V and J are TRBV2 and TRBJ1-4; D not resolved. The V gene lost 4 bases and the J gene lost 3 bases, with 6 bases spanning the gap. Germline lookup yields CDR1 SNHLY and CDR2 FYNNEI. This CDR3 region has 13 residues. CDR3 sequence: CASSGRSNEKLFF. The CDR3 DNA follows: TGTGCCAGCAGTGGCAGGTCTAATGAAAAACTGTTTTTT.

This clone was detected once. The J gene is TRBJ2-1, the V gene TRBV10-3; 9 bases are shared with TRBD1. CDR1 is ENHRY, CDR2 SYGVKD, per germline. Trimming cost V 4 bases and J 9 bases; bases outside gene matches: 10. The CDR3 consists of 15 residues. This CDR3 is CAISGRTGASFEQFF. The CDR3 DNA follows: TGTGCCATCAGTGGAAGGACAGGGGCCTCCTTTGAGCAGTTCTTC.

This clone was observed once. This chain joins TRBV7-9 and TRBJ2-7; no reliable D call. Trimming shortened V by 5 bases and J by 4 bases, and 6 bases separated the two germline ends. This CDR3 is 11 amino acids long. CDR1 and CDR2 (germline): SEHNR, FQNEAQ (reference sequence). DNA of the CDR3: TGTGCCAGCAGCGAGAGTTACGAGCAGTACTTC. Its translation: CASSESYEQYF.

The J gene is TRBJ2-1, the V gene TRBV2, with 8 nucleotides matching TRBD2. The germline V gene has CDR1 SNHLY and CDR2 FYNNEI. V was pared by 8 bases and J by 6 bases, with 12 bases of the junction left unmatched. This CDR3 is 15 amino acids long. The chain's CDR3 is CASRDSREGRNEQFF. The CDR3 DNA reads TGTGCCAGCCGGGACTCCCGGGAGGGCCGCAATGAGCAGTTCTTC.